The 20 T cell receptor beta chains in this list originate from one sample, sequenced in a study of regulatory T cells in long-lasting Graves disease. Indicated time point: persistent/refractory GD, antithyroid drugs over 5 years with positive TRAb. PBMC RNA served as the TCR library source. Building the TCR beta libraries relied on iRepertoire HTBI primers, and CDR3 regions underwent Arm-PCR. MiXCR, run by TCRdb on the multiplex PCR reads, gives a single entry per CDR3 protein. Here the sample spans about 450,000 distinct CDR3 sequences, about 25% being singletons. Sequenced material: peripheral blood mononuclear cells (PBMCs), taken when the disease was refractory, from a patient treated with antithyroid drugs. The receptors derive from a female donor with Graves disease.

A few counts support this clonotype. The chain is built from TRBV9 and TRBJ2-7; 12 bases fit TRBD1. Germline V gene data show CDR1 as SGDLS and CDR2 as YYNGEE. The J segment lost 4 bases and the V segment lost 2 bases, leaving 4 bases of the junction unmatched. The CDR3 runs 15 residues. The CDR3 DNA reads as TGTGCCAGCAGCGTGGGGACAGGGGGCGCGTACGAGCAGTACTTC. Translated, it gives CASSVGTGGAYEQYF.

The chain uses TRBV7-2 and TRBJ1-2; D remains ambiguous. The CDR3 is made up of 15 amino acids. The germline CDR1 and CDR2 sequences are SGHTA and FQGNSA. With 5 bases removed from V and 0 bases from J, the gap between germline ends came to 13 bases. The CDR3 sequence is CASSQRHKTNYGYTF. The CDR3 DNA sequence: TGTGCCAGCAGCCAACGACACAAAACTAACTATGGCTACACCTTC.

This clonotype has a handful of counts. This rearrangement joins TRBV28 to TRBJ2-1, with D unresolved. The germline CDR1 and CDR2 sequences are MDHEN and SYDVKM. The CDR3 length is 12 residues. Trimming cost V 2 bases and J 8 bases, with 7 bases left between them. This CDR3 is CASSLVVDEQFF. In nucleotides, the CDR3 is TGTGCCAGCAGTTTAGTTGTCGATGAGCAGTTCTTC.

This clonotype was seen many times. The chain couples TRBV7-2 to TRBJ2-7; D call uncertain. Germline V gene sequence: CDR1 SGHTA, CDR2 FQGNSA. The CDR3 has 13 amino acids. V lost 1 base, J lost 2 bases, and 6 bases lay in between. CDR3 DNA: TGTGCCAGCAGCTTAGAACTCGCCTACGAGCAGTACTTC. Translating it yields CASSLELAYEQYF.

The chain carries TRBV7-9 and TRBJ2-6, with 14 positions matching TRBD2. V shed 4 bases and J 1 base; nucleotides not matched to a gene: 6. The CDR3 loop spans 19 amino acids. The germline gives CDR1 SEHNR, CDR2 FQNEAQ (reference sequence). The CDR3 protein is CASSSLGLAGESGANVLTF. The DNA of the CDR3 is TGTGCCAGCAGCTCCCTGGGACTAGCGGGGGAGTCTGGGGCCAACGTCCTGACTTTC.

With regard to this clonotype: The conserved closing phenylalanine or tryptophan is absent in this CDR3, likely reflecting a read error. Because the CDR3's place on the DNA is in doubt, the DNA is left out and the CDR3 is given as listed by TCRdb. The rearrangement links TRBV30 to TRBJ2-7; the table names TRBD2, a call not compared with the DNA. Germline V gene sequence: CDR1 GTSNPN, CDR2 SVGIG (reference sequence). From its first to its last residue, the CDR3 has 13 amino acids. Here the CDR3 reads CAWSVGREGSRRL.

Worth noting for this clonotype: This clone may be a read error of a much larger clone one base away. The chain links TRBV6-2 or TRBV6-3 to TRBJ2-5; perhaps D is TRBD1 or TRBD2 (5 bases each). Looked up from germline, CDR1 is MNHEY and CDR2 is SVGEGT. This CDR3 region has 15 residues. V was shortened by 5 bases and J by 7 bases, with 20 bases between the two germline ends. This chain's CDR3 is CASSMGPIVSGTQYF. The CDR3 region has the DNA TGTGCCAGCAGTATGGGGCCGATAGTAAGCGGGACCCAGTACTTC.

V usage is TRBV5-6 and J usage is TRBJ2-7; TRBD2 aligns across 9 bases. V trimming: 5 bases; J trimming: 3 bases; junction bases outside the gene matches: 9. Germline values: CDR1 SGHDT, CDR2 YYEEEE. The CDR3 extends over 15 amino acids. The CDR3 is CASRKLAGVVYEQYF. The CDR3 DNA reads TGTGCCAGCAGAAAATTAGCGGGAGTAGTCTACGAGCAGTACTTC.

This clonotype came up a few times. The CDR3 nucleotides read TGTGCCAGCAGCTTGTCCCGGGGGCCCCAGCATTTT. Amino acids: CASSLSRGPQHF. V is TRBV5-8 and J is TRBJ1-5, with D uncertain. The CDR3 loop spans 12 amino acids. Germline loops: CDR1 SGHTS, CDR2 YDEGEE. The V end lost 1 base, the J end lost 9 bases, and 8 bases lay between the germline ends.

V is TRBV5-1 and J is TRBJ1-1, with unresolved D. CDR1 is SGHRS and CDR2 is YFSETQ in the germline V gene. There are 15 residues in the CDR3. Trimming left V 4 bases short and J 0 bases short, with 13 bases between. The DNA for the CDR3 is TGCGCCAGCAGCCGAGTCGCTGGGCTGAACACTGAAGCTTTCTTT. Its protein is CASSRVAGLNTEAFF.

This clonotype was seen repeatedly, ten times or more. The chain uses TRBV20-1 and TRBJ1-2; D gene ambiguous. V was pared by 3 bases and J by 0 bases, with 8 bases between. The V gene's germline CDR1 is DFQATT and CDR2 SNEGSKA (reference sequence). The CDR3 loop spans 13 amino acids. CDR3 sequence: CSARGRSNYGYTF. As DNA, the CDR3 is TGCAGTGCTAGGGGGAGGTCTAACTATGGCTACACCTTC.

In regard to this clonotype: A much larger clone sits a single nucleotide away, making a read error possible. The CDR3 reads CASSARTSRARGVEETQYF. CDR3 in DNA: TGTGCCAGCAGCGCCCGGACTAGCAGGGCGAGGGGTGTGGAAGAGACCCAGTACTTC. The gene calls are TRBV13 and TRBJ2-5; TRBD2 matches at 8 bases. V lost 5 bases to trimming and J lost 3 bases; unmatched junction nucleotides: 20. Germline values: CDR1 PRHDT, CDR2 FYEKMQ (reference sequence). CDR3 length: 19 amino acids. The entire variable domain, with the rest obtained from reference TRBV13 and TRBJ2-5, is as follows: AAGVIQSPRHLIKEKRETATLKCYPIPRHDTVYWYQQGPGQDPQFLISFYEKMQSDKGSIPDRFSAQQFSDYHSELNMSSLELGDSALYFCASSARTSRARGVEETQYFGPGTRLLVL.

This clonotype was counted at least ten times. This chain uses TRBV28 with TRBJ1-5; 8 nucleotides line up with TRBD1. V shed 4 bases and J 0 bases; nucleotides not matched to a gene: 5. The germline CDR1 and CDR2 sequences are MDHEN and SYDVKM. The CDR3 extends over 16 amino acids. The chain's CDR3 is CASSSAQGDSNQPQHF. The CDR3 DNA follows: TGTGCCAGCAGTTCCGCACAGGGGGATAGCAATCAGCCCCAGCATTTT.

This clonotype has ten or more counts. The rearrangement links TRBV3-1 to TRBJ1-6; D uncertain. Trimming shortened V by 6 bases and J by 6 bases, and 9 bases separated the two germline ends. The germline V gene has CDR1 LGHDT and CDR2 YNNKEL (reference sequence). CDR3 length equals 13 residues. The CDR3 sequence is CASSNAGNSPLHF. The CDR3 DNA sequence: TGTGCCAGCAGTAACGCGGGTAATTCACCCCTCCACTTT.

The chain uses TRBV20-1 and TRBJ2-7, with 9 bases aligning to TRBD2. The CDR3 runs 14 residues. Germline CDR1 and CDR2: DFQATT and SNEGSKA (reference sequence). The V gene end was trimmed by 2 bases and the J gene end by 6 bases; junction bases not matched to a gene: 8. The CDR3 DNA reads as TGCAGTGCTAGACCCCATGAACTAGCGGGCGAGCAGTACTTC. Protein sequence: CSARPHELAGEQYF.

This clonotype turned up a few times. V gene TRBV6-2 or TRBV6-3 combines with J gene TRBJ2-7, with 9 bases fitting TRBD2. The V gene end was trimmed by 4 bases and the J gene end by 3 bases; junction bases not matched to a gene: 10. Germline V gene sequence: CDR1 MNHEY, CDR2 SVGEGT. The CDR3 has 16 amino acids. The chain's CDR3 is CASSLTPTSGHYEQYF. Written as DNA, the CDR3 is TGTGCCAGCAGTTTAACACCGACTAGCGGACACTACGAGCAGTACTTC.

The V and J genes are TRBV6-1 and TRBJ2-5; D possibly corresponds to TRBD2 (5 bases). CDR3 length: 15 residues. The germline gives CDR1 MNHNS, CDR2 SASEGT. V dropped 5 bases and J dropped 1 base, with 14 bases sitting between them. The chain's CDR3 is CASSTTTGSQETQYF. CDR3 in DNA: TGTGCCAGCAGTACGACTACGGGTAGCCAAGAGACCCAGTACTTC.

The DNA for the CDR3 is TGTGCCAGCAGCTCCGGTTCTTTAGCGGGAGAAGATGAGCAGTACTTC. Amino acid sequence: CASSSGSLAGEDEQYF. The chain links TRBV7-9 to TRBJ2-7; 9 bases align to TRBD2. The junction had 14 bases not matched to a gene; V was cut back by 4 bases and J by 7 bases. This CDR3 is built from 16 residues. Germline-derived CDR1 and CDR2 are SEHNR and FQNEAQ (reference sequence).

This clonotype was counted ten times or more. The rearrangement uses TRBV7-6 and TRBJ1-2; 7 bases line up with TRBD1. Germline V CDR1 and CDR2: SGHVS, FNYEAQ. Germline trimming cut 10 bases from V and 3 bases from J; bases unmatched to any gene: 5. The CDR3 runs to 12 residues. Written as DNA, the CDR3 is TGTGCCATCATCGGGACAGACTATGGCTACACCTTC. It encodes CAIIGTDYGYTF.

This clonotype has at least ten counts. This chain connects TRBV12-3 or TRBV12-4 to TRBJ1-6; no firm D call. Trimming removed 8 bases at V and 6 bases at J, with 11 bases between. This CDR3 is 13 amino acids long. Written as DNA, the CDR3 is TGTGCCAGCTGCTTGGGTTTTAATTCACCCCTCCACTTT. As protein: CASCLGFNSPLHF.